These T cell receptor beta chains were read from a single sample in a study of shared clonotypes between healthy human individuals. Using immunoSEQ multiplex PCR, the repertoire was profiled, and TCRdb retains in-frame clones only, with some absent. The sample records about 1.4 million clones, roughly 97% being singletons. What was sequenced was naive CD4+ T cells sorted from blood. These receptors all come from a man in his thirties or forties in good health. The conserved cysteine and the conserved F or W are not part of the CDR3 here.

j_call | v_call | cdr3_aa
TRBJ2-1 | TRBV29-1 | TGTSVINEQF
TRBJ2-7 | TRBV18 | ASSPPYGQGDSYEQY
TRBJ1-4 | TRBV18 | ASSPPGVGKLF
TRBJ2-1 | TRBV20-1 | SALRNNEQF
TRBJ2-3 | TRBV4-3 | ASSRKAVGTSGRADTDTQY
TRBJ1-4 | TRBV2 | ASSTLGQGASDEKLF
TRBJ1-2 | TRBV21-1 | ASSTLDRGPNYGYT
TRBJ1-2 | TRBV11-2 | ASSLDSGGYGYT
TRBJ2-2 | TRBV5-1 | ASSLYVSPNTGELF
TRBJ2-1 | TRBV9 | ASSVVSGDEQF
TRBJ2-1 | TRBV9 | ASSVLGSVSEQF
TRBJ2-6 | TRBV19 | ASRDVGGGANVLT
TRBJ2-7 | TRBV5-1 | ASSLGQGSSYEQY
TRBJ1-1 | TRBV5-8 | ASSFRQISNTEAF
TRBJ2-2 | TRBV28 | ASTRQGSNTGELF
TRBJ2-3 | TRBV28 | ASSFWTSGSVDTQY
TRBJ2-1 | TRBV11-3 | ASSPNKDYYNEQF
TRBJ2-5 | TRBV5-1 | ASRGETQY
TRBJ2-2 | TRBV9 | ASSSLLAGGELF
TRBJ2-2 | TRBV5-1 | ASSESGAGTGELF
TRBJ2-5 | TRBV6-1 | ASSGRDMAQETQY
TRBJ2-3 | TRBV29-1 | SVPASGRWTDTQY
TRBJ2-2 | TRBV27 | ASSLWQKNTGELF
TRBJ2-3 | TRBV5-1 | ASSLRVAGDTQY
TRBJ2-2 | TRBV10-1 | ASSLPTGELF
TRBJ2-7 | TRBV6-5 | ASSYSRLTHYEQY
TRBJ1-2 | TRBV4-1 | ASSQDYDRGNLYGYT
TRBJ2-7 | TRBV11-2 | ASSLGLAGVHEQY
TRBJ1-1 | TRBV5-4 | ASSPRRGLTEAF
TRBJ2-2 | TRBV5-5 | ASTRRVPDTGELF
TRBJ1-5 | TRBV19 | ASSIDIRGRQPQH
TRBJ2-1 | TRBV14 | ASSQSGRTRDEQF
TRBJ2-7 | TRBV7-9 | ASSLGGRVYEQY
TRBJ1-1 | TRBV15 | ATSRFNLFEAF
TRBJ1-4 | TRBV2 | ASLRWGQGINEKLF
TRBJ1-3 | TRBV7-6 | ASSSELGAGDNTIY
TRBJ1-5 | TRBV6-6 | ASTQGKGNDQPQH
TRBJ1-1 | TRBV7-8 | ASSLVTGRLNTEAF
TRBJ2-7 | TRBV25-1 | ASSEWVFTGGEY
TRBJ1-4 | TRBV30 | AWSAQGEKLF
TRBJ2-7 | TRBV27 | ASKWVGGEQY
TRBJ2-1 | TRBV27 | ASRGTSYNEQF
TRBJ1-2 | TRBV28 | ASYALPNYGYT
TRBJ2-3 | TRBV5-1 | ASSKDRERDTQY
TRBJ2-2 | TRBV18 | ASSPRASGRSANTGELF
TRBJ2-1 | TRBV18 | ASSPTKTGLQTEQF
TRBJ2-7 | TRBV10-3 | AISFLEERGEQY
TRBJ2-1 | TRBV6-5 | ASSYMDREHNEQF
TRBJ1-1 | TRBV11-2 | ASSPRQGGNTEAF
TRBJ2-2 | TRBV9 | ASSVSGHSAVTGELF
TRBJ1-1 | TRBV10-2 | ASLGGSEAF
TRBJ1-2 | TRBV5-1 | ASSSAGSVVTRGYT
TRBJ1-3 | TRBV9 | ASSTSSEGQPGNTIY
TRBJ2-1 | TRBV5-4 | ASRRQGALSANEQF
TRBJ2-7 | TRBV18 | ASSGLAGTYEQY